A selection of T cell receptor beta chains follows, all from one sample in a study of identical twins. TCRdb analysed the 5' RACE reads with MiXCR anew, one entry per CDR3 protein. The sample holds 1.5 million or so distinct CDR3 sequences; around 33% are singletons and the top ten take approximately 0.25%. The sequencing input was cord blood. All receptors come from a newborn girl in good health. The CDR3 runs from the conserved cysteine through the conserved F or W.

v_call cdr3_aa
TRBV5-5 CASTNGAGGYNEQFF
TRBV7-2 CASSLVIRGETQYF
TRBV5-5 CASSLNRADSPLHF
TRBV28 CASRGPNRDRGYRAFF
TRBV27 CASRTRTYTGELFF
TRBV4-1 CASSQRRGSGNTGELFF
TRBV5-1 CASSPGLNEQFF
TRBV20-1 CSARGRGYTDTQYF
TRBV3-1 CASSSTSGEGWSEQFF
TRBV29-1 CSLRQGSTDTQYF
TRBV28 CASSLYSGAGGTYNEQFF
TRBV9 CASSVAPGTYQPQHF
TRBV4-1 CASSQSPLGGFETQYF
TRBV20-1 CSARRRTSGGRTDTQYF
TRBV5-1 CASSFRAGSYGYTF
TRBV27 CASSLRATGGFGKLFF
TRBV20-1 CSARNREDEQYF
TRBV29-1 CSVGAAQDRTLTYEQYF
TRBV20-1 CSARAGTSVGDNEQFF
TRBV10-1 CASTSDRVSYTF
TRBV5-1 CASSLSGALYGYTF
TRBV20-1 CSAGQGSTYEQYF
TRBV10-2 CASSESGSGGEDTQYF
TRBV20-1 CSDAIGQGEAFF
TRBV6-1 CASNDGGYEQYF
TRBV20-1 CSGPGLNYNEQFF
TRBV4-1 CASSQRQGATGELFF
TRBV7-6 CASSLGRRHNSPLHF
TRBV11-2 CASSSRKASGGSYNEQFF
TRBV3-1 CASSIGQLNTEAFF
TRBV7-2 CASSLAGLGQGAYEQYF
TRBV21-1 CASSKDRGNSPLHF
TRBV11-1 CASSSDRGVNTEAFF
TRBV11-2 CASSPTGGLNNSPLHF
TRBV20-1 CSARGRLQETQYF
TRBV27 CASSLPSAGKQFF
TRBV4-1 CASSQVLATSSYEQYF
TRBV4-2 CASSQDARTEETQYF
TRBV28 CASSLWAGERAYEQYF
TRBV6-6 CASIGRPSTDAQYF
TRBV7-8 CASSPVRSSGISTDTQYF
TRBV20-1 CSALPGQGASGAFF
TRBV20-1 CSATRTANSPLHF
TRBV4-1 CASSQFRTLQETQYF
TRBV27 CASSLGPGGNEQYF
TRBV20-1 CSAQGNEQYF
TRBV20-1 CSARVGDSYNEQFF
TRBV12-3/TRBV12-4 CASSLTDEQYF
TRBV27 CASSFWREGIYEQYF
TRBV20-1 CSAQEDRVEQYF
TRBV5-1 CASSFATGGALETQYF
TRBV15 CATSEGLWTDTQYF
TRBV11-2 CASSLGNHPGLAGSPNDIQYF